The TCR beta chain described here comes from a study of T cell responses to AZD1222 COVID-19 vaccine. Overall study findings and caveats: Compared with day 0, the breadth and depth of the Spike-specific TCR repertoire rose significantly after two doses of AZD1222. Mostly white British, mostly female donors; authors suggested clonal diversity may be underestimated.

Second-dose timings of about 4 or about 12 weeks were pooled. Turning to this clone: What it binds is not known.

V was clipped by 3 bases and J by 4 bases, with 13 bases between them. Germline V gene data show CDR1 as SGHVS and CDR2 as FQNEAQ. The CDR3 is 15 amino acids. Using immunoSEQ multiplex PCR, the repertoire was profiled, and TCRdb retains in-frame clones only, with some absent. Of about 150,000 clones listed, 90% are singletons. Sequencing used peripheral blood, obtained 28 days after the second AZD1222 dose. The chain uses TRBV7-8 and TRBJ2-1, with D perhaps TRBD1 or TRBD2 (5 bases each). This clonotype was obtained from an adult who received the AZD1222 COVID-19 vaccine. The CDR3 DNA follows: TGTGCCAGCAGCTTTGGGGGAGCCGAATACAATGAGCAGTTCTTC. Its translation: CASSFGGAEYNEQFF.